This T cell receptor beta chain was captured by sequencing in a study of shared clonotypes between healthy human individuals. Broader study findings: The sole specimen, blood, was sampled, and tissue repertoires likely differ. Clonotypes not shared had lower generation probabilities than those common to all four donors.

Worth noting for this clone: Its antigen remains unknown.

It was at deep level that the assay was run. Sequencing used immunoSEQ multiplex PCR; TCRdb keeps in-frame clones, though not all of them. The sample holds a few million clones, approximately 96% seen once. Germline values: CDR1 KGHSH, CDR2 LQKENI. The CDR3 is 16 amino acids. V lost 3 bases, J lost 3 bases, and 15 bases lay in between. This TCR came from a young man in good health. Material for sequencing was naive CD4+ T cells sorted from blood. Stated subset: CD45RA+ positively selected. The chain couples TRBV18 to TRBJ2-1; tentative D call: TRBD2 (7 bases). The CDR3 loop reads CASSPSFGGHYNEQFF. The CDR3 coding sequence is TGTGCCAGCTCACCCTCCTTCGGGGGGCACTACAATGAGCAGTTCTTC.